The present TCR beta chain was sequenced within a study of T cells in Graves' hyperthyroidism and ophthalmopathy. Study results and limitations: Prediction of ophthalmopathy progression came a median roughly 6.6 months pre-onset. A model built on 13 V-J features separated ophthalmopathy from stable hyperthyroidism.

TCR beta CDR3 regions were amplified from RNA. First-round RT-PCR with HTBI primers amplified the TCR CDR3 region. TCRdb recomputed calls from the multiplex PCR reads with MiXCR, one row per CDR3 protein. Of 400,000 to 500,000 distinct CDR3 sequences listed, 14% to 15% were seen once; the top ten hold 13%. This clonotype was observed many times. As yet, its antigen is unknown. Germline CDR1 and CDR2: GTSNPN and SVGIG (reference sequence). V lost 4 bases and J 0 bases, leaving 13 bases between the germline ends. The CDR3 is 15 residues long. On the basis of clinical symptoms, serum thyroxine and TRAb, thyroid ultrasound and orbital computed tomography, diagnoses were made.

Input material: blood. This receptor was taken from a man aged 18 to 29 with Graves' ophthalmopathy. The chain joins TRBV30 to TRBJ2-1; possibly TRBD2 for D (5 bases). The CDR3 DNA reads as TGTGCCTGGATGCTAGCCCCGAGCTCCTACAATGAGCAGTTCTTC. Its translation is CAWMLAPSSYNEQFF. Variable domain in full (rest from reference TRBV30 and TRBJ2-1): SQTIHQWPATLVQPVGSPLSLECTVEGTSNPNLYWYRQAAGRGLQLLFYSVGIGQISSEVPQNLSASRPQDRQFILSSKKLLLSDSGFYLCAWMLAPSSYNEQFFGPGTRLTVL.